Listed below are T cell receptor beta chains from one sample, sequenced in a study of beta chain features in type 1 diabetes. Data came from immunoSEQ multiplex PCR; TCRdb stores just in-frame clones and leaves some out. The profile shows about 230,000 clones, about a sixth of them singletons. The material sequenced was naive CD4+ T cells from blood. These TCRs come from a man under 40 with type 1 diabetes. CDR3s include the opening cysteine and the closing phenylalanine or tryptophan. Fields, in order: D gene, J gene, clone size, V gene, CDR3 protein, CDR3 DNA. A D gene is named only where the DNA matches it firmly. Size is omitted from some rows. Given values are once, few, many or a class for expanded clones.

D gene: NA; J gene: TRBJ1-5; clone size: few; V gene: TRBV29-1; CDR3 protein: CSVESDAGQPQHF; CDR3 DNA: TGCAGCGTTGAATCGGACGCTGGTCAGCCCCAGCATTTT
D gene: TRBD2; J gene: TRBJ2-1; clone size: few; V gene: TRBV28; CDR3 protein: CASSLLAGGRYGAFF; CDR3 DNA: TGTGCCAGCAGTCTACTAGCGGGAGGGCGATACGGGGCGTTCTTC
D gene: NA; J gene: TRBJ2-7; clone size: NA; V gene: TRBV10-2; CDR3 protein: CASSDPWRAYEQYF; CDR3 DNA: TGCGCCAGCAGTGACCCCTGGCGAGCCTACGAGCAGTACTTC
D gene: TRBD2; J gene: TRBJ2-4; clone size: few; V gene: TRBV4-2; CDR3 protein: CASSPGTSDPIQYF; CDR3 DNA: TGTGCCAGCAGCCCCGGGACTAGTGATCCGATTCAGTACTTC
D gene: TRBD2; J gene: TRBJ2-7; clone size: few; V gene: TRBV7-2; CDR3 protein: CASSSLAGASSYEQYF; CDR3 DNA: TGTGCCAGCAGCTCACTAGCGGGGGCCAGCTCCTACGAGCAGTACTTC
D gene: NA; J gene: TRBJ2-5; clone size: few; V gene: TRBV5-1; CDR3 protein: CASSLDQTGRETQYF; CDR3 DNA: TGCGCCAGCAGCTTAGATCAAACAGGGAGAGAGACCCAGTACTTC
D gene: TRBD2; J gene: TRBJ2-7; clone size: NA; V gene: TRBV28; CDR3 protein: CASRGLAGASEQYF; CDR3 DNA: TGTGCCAGCAGGGGACTAGCGGGAGCTTCCGAGCAGTACTTC
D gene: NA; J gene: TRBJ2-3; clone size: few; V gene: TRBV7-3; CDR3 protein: CASSSRQGGDTQYF; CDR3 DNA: TGTGCCAGCAGCTCCAGACAGGGAGGAGATACGCAGTATTTT
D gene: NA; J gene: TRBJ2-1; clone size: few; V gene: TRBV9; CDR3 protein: CASSVASAYNEQFF; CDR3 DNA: TGTGCCAGCAGCGTAGCGTCGGCTTACAATGAGCAGTTCTTC
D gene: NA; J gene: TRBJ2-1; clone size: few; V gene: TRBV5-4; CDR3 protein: CASSRGFNDEQFF; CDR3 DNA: TGTGCCAGCAGCCGCGGGTTTAACGATGAGCAGTTCTTC
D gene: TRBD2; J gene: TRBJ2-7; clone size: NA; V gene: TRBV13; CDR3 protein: CASSTLAGINYEQYF; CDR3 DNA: TGTGCCAGCAGCACCCTAGCGGGAATCAACTACGAGCAGTACTTC
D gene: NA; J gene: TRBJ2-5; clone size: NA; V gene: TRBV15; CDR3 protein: CATSRDRTAETQYF; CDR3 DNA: TGTGCCACCAGCAGAGATCGAACTGCAGAGACCCAGTACTTC
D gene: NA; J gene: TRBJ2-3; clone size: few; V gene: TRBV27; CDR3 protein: CASSPYLGSGTDTQYF; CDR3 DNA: TGTGCCAGCAGTCCGTACCTAGGATCTGGCACAGATACGCAGTATTTT
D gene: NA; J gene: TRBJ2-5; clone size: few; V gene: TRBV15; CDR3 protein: CATSRVRASETQYF; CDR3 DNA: TGTGCCACCAGCAGAGTACGAGCGTCAGAGACCCAGTACTTC
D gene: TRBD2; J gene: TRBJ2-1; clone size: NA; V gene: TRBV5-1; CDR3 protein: CASSLSPSGSYNEQFF; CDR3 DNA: TGCGCCAGCAGCTTGTCTCCTAGCGGGAGTTACAATGAGCAGTTCTTC
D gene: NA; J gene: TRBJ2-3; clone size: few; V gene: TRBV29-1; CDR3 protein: CSVEDGGADTQYF; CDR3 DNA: TGCAGCGTTGAAGATGGGGGAGCAGATACGCAGTATTTT
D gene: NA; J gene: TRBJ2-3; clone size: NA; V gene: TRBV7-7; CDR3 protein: CASSSQSTDTQYF; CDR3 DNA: TGTGCCAGCAGCTCACAGAGCACAGATACGCAGTATTTT
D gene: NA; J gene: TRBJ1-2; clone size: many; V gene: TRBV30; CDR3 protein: CAFSSGPYGYTF; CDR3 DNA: TGTGCCTTCTCATCGGGACCGTATGGCTACACCTTC
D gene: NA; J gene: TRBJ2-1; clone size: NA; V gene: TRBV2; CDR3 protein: CASTGEIDNEQFF; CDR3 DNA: TGTGCCAGCACGGGGGAGATAGACAATGAGCAGTTCTTC
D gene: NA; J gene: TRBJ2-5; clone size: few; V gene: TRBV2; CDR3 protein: CASKMGLETQYF; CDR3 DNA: TGTGCCAGCAAAATGGGGTTAGAGACCCAGTACTTC
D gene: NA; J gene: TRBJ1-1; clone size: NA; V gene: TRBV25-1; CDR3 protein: CGEGSNTEAFF; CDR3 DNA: TGCGGGGAGGGTTCGAACACTGAAGCTTTCTTT
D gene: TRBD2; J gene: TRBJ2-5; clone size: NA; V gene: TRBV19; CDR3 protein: CASSIPPTSGRRTQYF; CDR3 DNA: TGTGCCAGTAGTATACCTCCGACTAGCGGGAGGAGGACCCAGTACTTC
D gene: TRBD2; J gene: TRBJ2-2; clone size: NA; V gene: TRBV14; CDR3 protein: CASSPQLAGVTGELFF; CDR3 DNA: TGTGCCAGCAGCCCACAGCTAGCGGGAGTTACCGGGGAGCTGTTTTTT
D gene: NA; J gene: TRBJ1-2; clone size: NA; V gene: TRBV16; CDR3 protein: CASSQLHSGYTF; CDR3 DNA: TGTGCCAGCAGCCAGTTACACAGTGGCTACACCTTC
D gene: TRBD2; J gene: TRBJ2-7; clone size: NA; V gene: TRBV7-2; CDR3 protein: CASEREGRSSYEQYF; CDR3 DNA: TGTGCCAGCGAGCGGGAGGGACGGTCCTCCTACGAGCAGTACTTC
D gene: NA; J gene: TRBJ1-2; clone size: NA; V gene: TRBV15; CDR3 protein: CATSRSGQYSGYTF; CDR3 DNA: TGTGCCACCAGCAGATCGGGACAATACTCTGGCTACACCTTC
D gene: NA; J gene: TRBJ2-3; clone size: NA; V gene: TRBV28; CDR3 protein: CASTLGGGPDTQYF; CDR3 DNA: TGTGCCAGCACCTTAGGGGGAGGGCCAGATACGCAGTATTTT
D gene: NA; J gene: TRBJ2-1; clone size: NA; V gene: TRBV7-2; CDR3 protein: CASSFSVSYNEQFF; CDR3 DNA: TGTGCCAGCAGCTTTAGCGTGTCATACAATGAGCAGTTCTTC